The next 3 T cell receptor beta chains were all read from a single sample in a study of Ad26.COV2.S vaccination and SARS-CoV-2 variants. Treatment given: roughly 19 received Ad26.COV2.S at low or high dose, single or two shots; about 5 received placebo; per-sample allocation not given. Repertoires come from day 63 after the first vaccine or placebo injection. Clones were sequenced by immunoSEQ multiplex PCR, and TCRdb holds only the in-frame ones, with some missing. The sample has around 300,000 clones; roughly 90% are singletons. Here the sequenced sample was peripheral blood, taken in a trial of Ad26.COV2.S vaccine versus placebo. Receptors originate from a person between 18 and 59 years old who received the Ad26.COV2.S COVID-19 vaccine or a placebo.

The J gene is TRBJ2-5, the V gene TRBV19; possibly TRBD1 for D (6 bases). The CDR3 runs to 15 residues. The germline gives CDR1 LNHDA, CDR2 SQIVND (reference sequence). Trimming removed 5 bases at V and 2 bases at J, with 15 bases between. The CDR3 reads CASSVSGERQETQYF. The CDR3 DNA sequence: TGTGCCAGTAGTGTATCAGGGGAGCGGCAAGAGACCCAGTACTTC.

The CDR3 nucleotides are TGCGCCAGCAGCCAAGATCTTCTGACACCGAATTCACCCCTCCACTTT. Protein sequence: CASSQDLLTPNSPLHF. The chain carries TRBV4-1 and TRBJ1-6; D is ambiguous. There are 16 residues in the CDR3. Trimming took off 0 bases at V and 7 bases at J, with 13 bases between the two ends. Germline V CDR1 and CDR2: MGHRA, YSYEKL.

The chain uses TRBV18 and TRBJ1-1; D uncertain. This CDR3 contains 15 residues. V lost 2 bases to trimming and J lost 5 bases, with 15 bases between them. Looked up from germline, CDR1 is KGHSH and CDR2 is LQKENI. CDR3 DNA sequence: TGTGCCAGCTCACCATTAATCGGGGAGAGGACTGAAGCTTTCTTT. Residues: CASSPLIGERTEAFF.